Below, 31 T cell receptor beta chains from the same sample are listed, as sequenced in a study of T cells after yellow fever vaccination (dated by TCRdb to between 2018 and 2020). Library preparation employed 5' RACE. Sequencing relied on an Illumina NovaSeq 6000. The public reads were run again by TCRdb, first through fastp at Q25 and then through MiXCR, and only productive beta chains were kept. Entries are consolidated by CDR3 protein sequence, retaining the most common genes and DNA. This sample lists some 290,000 distinct CDR3 sequences; roughly a tenth were detected once. The ten largest make up approximately 3.3% of the sample. The treatment or condition label corresponds to: live attenuated yellow fever vaccine strain. Sequenced here: CD4+ T cells sorted from PBMCs, sampled 45 days after the yellow fever booster vaccination. Every receptor here comes from a man aged 18 to 29 who received the YFV17D yellow fever vaccine.

The chain is built from TRBV6-5 and TRBJ2-5; D remains unclear. Between the trimmed V and J ends, which lost 9 bases and 6 bases, there was a span of 11 bases. Per the germline V gene, CDR1 is MNHEY and CDR2 is SVGAGI. The CDR3 has 11 residues. For the CDR3, the DNA is TGTGCCAGTGGAAGGTTGAAGACCCAGTACTTC. Translating gives CASGRLKTQYF.

The rearrangement joins TRBV7-2 to TRBJ2-3; the D gene is possibly TRBD2 (6 bases). Deletions cut 6 bases from V and 8 bases from J, with 12 bases between. CDR3 length: 12 residues. Germline V CDR1 and CDR2: SGHTA, FQGNSA. CDR3 DNA: TGTGCCAGCAGTAACCCGGGAGCTACGCAGTATTTT. It translates to CASSNPGATQYF.

This clonotype turned up a few times. V and J are TRBV7-9 and TRBJ1-1; D is undetermined. The CDR3 length is 13 residues. V gave up 5 bases and J gave up 6 bases, with 13 bases separating them. Germline assignment: CDR1 SEHNR and CDR2 FQNEAQ (reference sequence). The CDR3 DNA reads TGTGCCAGCAGCCCCCCGACTAAGCCTGAAGCTTTCTTT. Translation gives CASSPPTKPEAFF.

The chain links TRBV2 to TRBJ2-1, with TRBD1 matching over 10 bases. Trimming at V came to 11 bases and at J to 3 bases, leaving 4 bases not matched to a gene. Germline CDR1 reads SNHLY; CDR2 reads FYNNEI. The CDR3 is 13 amino acids. CDR3 region: CAGTGEGYNEQFF. The CDR3 DNA reads as TGTGCCGGGACAGGGGAAGGCTACAATGAGCAGTTCTTC.

Regarding this clonotype: This clone may be a read error of a much larger clone one base away. The chain is built from TRBV4-2 and TRBJ2-1; TRBD2 aligns across 8 bases. The CDR3 covers 16 residues. From germline, CDR1 is LGHNA and CDR2 YNFKEQ. CDR3: CASSQLGLASYNEHFF. The CDR3 DNA follows: TGTGCCAGCAGCCAACTTGGACTAGCCTCCTACAATGAGCACTTCTTC.

This clonotype was found a few times. V gene TRBV20-1 combines with J gene TRBJ2-2; 11 bases match TRBD2. The J segment lost 4 bases and the V segment lost 6 bases, leaving 4 bases of the junction unmatched. CDR3 size: 14 residues. Germline CDR1 reads DFQATT; CDR2 reads SNEGSKA (reference sequence). The CDR3 region has the DNA TGCAGTGCGCGACTAGCGGGGATCACCGGGGAGCTGTTTTTT. It translates to CSARLAGITGELFF.

The rearrangement links TRBV24-1 to TRBJ2-7; D is possibly TRBD1 (5 bases). This CDR3 spans 18 amino acids. Per germline, CDR1 KGHDR and CDR2 SFDVKD. Trimming removed 4 bases at V and 3 bases at J, with 24 bases between. The CDR3 sequence: CATSDLDRRRRQYYEQYF. The CDR3 DNA reads TGTGCCACCAGTGACCTAGACAGACGAAGGCGTCAGTACTACGAGCAGTACTTC.

The chain is built from TRBV10-3 and TRBJ2-1; 13 bases map to TRBD2. This CDR3 is built from 18 residues. Unmatched junction bases numbered 12, after V lost 4 bases and J lost 6 bases. Per germline, CDR1 ENHRY and CDR2 SYGVKD. The CDR3 loop reads CAISAGLAGAPRGNEQFF. CDR3 DNA sequence: TGTGCCATCAGTGCCGGACTAGCGGGGGCCCCTCGGGGCAATGAGCAGTTCTTC.

The chain has TRBV24-1 and TRBJ1-1; 7 bases align to TRBD1. V lost 2 bases to trimming and J lost 1 base; unmatched junction nucleotides: 3. The CDR3 is 15 residues long. Looked up from germline, CDR1 is KGHDR and CDR2 is SFDVKD. This CDR3 reads CATSDSRTGNTEAFF. The CDR3 DNA sequence: TGTGCCACCAGTGATTCTCGGACAGGGAACACTGAAGCTTTCTTT.

This clonotype was counted between two and nine times. V and J are TRBV6-5 and TRBJ2-1; D perhaps matches TRBD1 (6 bases). Between the trimmed V and J ends, which lost 2 bases and 2 bases, there was a span of 10 bases. The germline CDR1 and CDR2 sequences are MNHEY and SVGAGI. This CDR3 is 15 amino acids long. The CDR3, as DNA: TGTGCCAGCAGTTACGACAGGTTTGCCTACAATGAGCAGTTCTTC. Protein: CASSYDRFAYNEQFF.

This clonotype has only a few counts. The genes are TRBV12-3 or TRBV12-4 and TRBJ2-5; 9 bases line up with TRBD1. Unmatched junction bases numbered 11, after V lost 4 bases and J lost 5 bases. This CDR3 region has 16 residues. The CDR3 here is CASSSEDRGGRETQYF. The CDR3 bases are TGTGCCAGCAGTTCGGAGGACAGGGGTGGCCGGGAGACCCAGTACTTC.

This clonotype was counted a few times. This chain connects TRBV20-1 to TRBJ1-1; TRBD1 agrees at 7 bases. The J segment lost 5 bases and the V segment lost 3 bases, leaving 6 bases of the junction unmatched. Germline-derived CDR1 and CDR2 are DFQATT and SNEGSKA (reference sequence). The CDR3 sequence is 13 residues long. The CDR3 bases are TGCAGTGCTAGCCAGGGACAGCCGACTGAAGCTTTCTTT. Amino acids: CSASQGQPTEAFF.

The chain uses TRBV5-4 and TRBJ2-4; D is possibly TRBD1 (6 bases). CDR3 length equals 17 residues. Germline V gene data show CDR1 as SGHNT and CDR2 as YYREEE (reference sequence). Trimming removed 2 bases from V and 1 base from J, with 16 bases in between. The CDR3 reads CASSFLSTGPAKNIQYF. CDR3 bases: TGTGCCAGCAGCTTCTTGAGTACAGGGCCGGCCAAAAACATTCAGTACTTC.

The chain uses TRBV6-6 and TRBJ2-1; TRBD2 agrees at 15 bases. This CDR3 comprises 16 residues. CDR1 is MNHNY, CDR2 SVGAGI, per germline (reference sequence). The J segment lost 2 bases and the V segment lost 6 bases, leaving 2 bases of the junction unmatched. In DNA, the CDR3 is TGTGCCAGCAGGGGGACTAGCGGGGGGCCCTACAATGAGCAGTTCTTC. The encoded protein is CASRGTSGGPYNEQFF.

V usage is TRBV5-1 and J usage is TRBJ2-3; a possible D gene is TRBD2 (7 bases). The CDR3 sequence is 15 residues long. The V end was cut by 0 bases, the J end by 3 bases, with 11 bases between. Germline CDR1 is SGHRS and CDR2 is YFSETQ. The CDR3 DNA is TGCGCCAGCAGCTTGGAGGGGGGGGGAACAGATACGCAGTATTTT. Amino acids: CASSLEGGGTDTQYF.

The rearrangement uses TRBV6-5 and TRBJ1-2; D is ambiguous. This CDR3 has 15 amino acids. In germline, CDR1 is MNHEY, CDR2 SVGAGI. V was cut by 0 bases and J by 2 bases, with 10 bases left in between. This CDR3 is CASSYSTGGNYGYTF. In nucleotides, the CDR3 is TGTGCCAGCAGTTACTCGACGGGAGGGAACTATGGCTACACCTTC.

This chain links TRBV20-1 with TRBJ2-3; 7 bases match TRBD2. V shed 3 bases and J 7 bases; nucleotides not matched to a gene: 10. Germline CDR1 is DFQATT and CDR2 is SNEGSKA (reference sequence). The CDR3 runs to 14 residues. CDR3 loop: CSARGSSGGNTQYF. The CDR3 nucleotides are TGCAGTGCTAGGGGTAGCTCCGGGGGGAATACGCAGTATTTT.

With regard to this clonotype: One junction end disagrees with the germline gene, perhaps due to a read error. The chain combines TRBV5-1 with TRBJ1-2; 9 bases align to TRBD1. The CDR3 is 12 residues long. CDR1 and CDR2 (germline): SGHRS, YFSETQ. DNA for the CDR3: TGCGCCAGTCGGGACAGGGTTCGCGGCTACGCCTTC. This gives the protein CASRDRVRGYAF.

This clonotype was counted a few times. The V and J genes are TRBV20-1 and TRBJ1-2; D might be TRBD1 (5 bases). The germline V gene has CDR1 DFQATT and CDR2 SNEGSKA (reference sequence). With 7 bases removed from V and 5 bases from J, the gap between germline ends came to 14 bases. The CDR3 covers 12 residues. Here the CDR3 DNA reads TGCAGTGTCGGGGGGGGTTCTTATGGCTACACCTTC. It specifies CSVGGGSYGYTF.

The table lists this clonotype with a few counts. The V gene is TRBV30, the J gene TRBJ2-5; perhaps TRBD1 as D (6 bases). CDR1 is GTSNPN, CDR2 SVGIG, per germline (reference sequence). The CDR3 covers 15 residues. The V end lost 3 bases, the J end lost 2 bases, and 16 bases lay between the germline ends. CDR3 residues: CAWSKIQGRQETQYF. Written as DNA, the CDR3 is TGTGCCTGGAGCAAGATACAGGGTCGGCAAGAGACCCAGTACTTC. Variable domain in full (rest from reference TRBV30 and TRBJ2-5): SQTIHQWPATLVQPVGSPLSLECTVEGTSNPNLYWYRQAAGRGLQLLFYSVGIGQISSEVPQNLSASRPQDRQFILSSKKLLLSDSGFYLCAWSKIQGRQETQYFGPGTRLLVL.

This clonotype has a handful of counts. CDR3 in DNA: TGCAGTGCTAGAGAGTCTAGCGGGACAGATACGCAGTATTTT. Its translation: CSARESSGTDTQYF. The V call is TRBV20-1, the J call TRBJ2-3, with 8 nucleotides matching TRBD2. CDR3 length equals 14 residues. V was clipped by 0 bases and J by 3 bases; unmatched bases: 2. In germline, CDR1 is DFQATT, CDR2 SNEGSKA (reference sequence).

At least ten counts were recorded for this clonotype. CDR3: CAISGSSTGGSGNQPQHF. The CDR3 DNA follows: TGTGCCATCAGTGGCTCCTCGACAGGGGGATCGGGCAATCAGCCCCAGCATTTT. This chain links TRBV10-3 with TRBJ1-5, with 9 bases identical to TRBD1. V lost 4 bases to trimming and J lost 2 bases; unmatched junction nucleotides: 12. The germline V gene encodes CDR1 ENHRY and CDR2 SYGVKD. This CDR3 is built from 18 residues.

The sample holds a few counts of this clonotype. The chain combines TRBV10-3 with TRBJ2-4, with 8 nucleotides matching TRBD1. This CDR3 spans 15 amino acids. The germline V gene has CDR1 ENHRY and CDR2 SYGVKD. The V gene end was trimmed by 0 bases and the J gene end by 12 bases; junction bases not matched to a gene: 10. The CDR3 DNA follows: TGTGCCATCAGTGAGTCATACGCTAGGACAGGGCGTCAGTACTTC. This encodes CAISESYARTGRQYF.

The V gene is TRBV27, the J gene TRBJ2-5; the D gene is possibly TRBD2 (6 bases). The CDR3 extends over 14 amino acids. V lost 4 bases and J 9 bases, leaving 18 bases between the germline ends. Germline V CDR1 and CDR2: MNHEY, SMNVEV (reference sequence). CDR3 sequence: CASSSSDGGGAQYF. CDR3 DNA sequence: TGTGCCAGCAGTTCCTCCGACGGTGGAGGGGCCCAGTACTTC.

The V gene is TRBV29-1, the J gene TRBJ1-5; D gene ambiguous. The CDR3 is 13 amino acids. Germline V lookup: CDR1 SQVTM, CDR2 ANQGSEA. V was trimmed by 7 bases and J by 7 bases, leaving 17 bases between them. The CDR3 nucleotides read TGCAGCGCCGCAGGCTGGGGAGAACAGCCCCAGCATTTT. This translates into CSAAGWGEQPQHF.

There are a few counts of this clonotype. The chain recombines TRBV6-2 or TRBV6-3 with TRBJ2-4, with TRBD1 matching 7 bases. The CDR3 has 22 amino acids. Trimming cost V 0 bases and J 0 bases; bases outside gene matches: 20. CDR1 and CDR2 from the germline V gene are MNHEY and SVGEGT. The CDR3 spells CASSYSRYLAGGYLLAKNIQYF. The CDR3 region has the DNA TGTGCCAGCAGTTACTCGAGATACTTGGCAGGGGGATACCTCCTAGCCAAAAACATTCAGTACTTC.

This clonotype was found many times. The V and J genes are TRBV20-1 and TRBJ2-5; tentative D call: TRBD1 (6 bases). The germline V gene encodes CDR1 DFQATT and CDR2 SNEGSKA (reference sequence). The CDR3 loop spans 11 amino acids. DNA for the CDR3: TGCGGGGGCCTGTACCAAGAGACCCAGTACTTC. Translated: CGGLYQETQYF.

V is TRBV7-9 and J is TRBJ1-3; 8 nucleotides agree with TRBD1. The CDR3 runs 14 residues. The V and J ends lost 5 bases and 2 bases, in that order; junction bases with no gene match: 2. Germline V CDR1 and CDR2: SEHNR, FQNEAQ (reference sequence). CDR3 coding DNA: TGTGCCAGCAGCCAGACAGGGGCTGGAAACACCATATATTTT. Protein sequence: CASSQTGAGNTIYF.

This clonotype came up a few times. This chain links TRBV9 with TRBJ2-1; 10 bases are a match to TRBD2. The V segment lost 1 base and the J segment 7 bases; nucleotides outside the gene matches: 5. This CDR3 contains 15 residues. The germline gives CDR1 SGDLS, CDR2 YYNGEE. For the CDR3, the DNA is TGTGCCAGCAGCGTAAGACTAGCGGGTCTAAATGAGCAGTTCTTC. This translates into CASSVRLAGLNEQFF.

The chain uses TRBV2 and TRBJ2-2; a possible D gene is TRBD1 (8 bases). In germline, CDR1 is SNHLY, CDR2 FYNNEI. Trimming shortened V by 3 bases and J by 5 bases, and 16 bases separated the two germline ends. This CDR3 has 16 amino acids. CDR3 bases: TGTGCCAGCAGTGATAGGACAGGGAGGGGAACCGGGGAGCTGTTTTTT. This sequence encodes CASSDRTGRGTGELFF.

This clonotype was recorded many times. V usage is TRBV7-6 and J usage is TRBJ2-5; TRBD2 aligns across 7 bases. CDR1 and CDR2 (germline): SGHVS, FNYEAQ. The CDR3 runs to 15 residues. V dropped 6 bases and J dropped 2; count of bases not matched to a gene: 9. The DNA of the CDR3 is TGTGCCAGCAGTCTTTTTTCTAGCGGACAAGAGACCCAGTACTTC. It specifies CASSLFSSGQETQYF.